Listed below are T cell receptor beta chains from one sample, sequenced in a study of T-cell reconstitution after alpha-beta-depleted transplantation in children. MiXCR was run by TCRdb on the PCR reads, yielding one entry per CDR3 protein. The data hold almost 600,000 distinct CDR3 sequences, with 27% observed a single time. The source material was PBMCs, sampled before TCRalphabeta/CD19-depleted stem cell transplant. All receptors come from a boy under three years old with Wiskott-Aldrich syndrome, due to receive a stem cell transplant. The CDR3 runs from the conserved cysteine through the conserved F or W. Fields, in order: CDR3 protein, CDR3 DNA, clone size, V gene, D gene, J gene. The D gene is left open where the match is weak. Clone size is not always given. Where it is, it says once, few, many or a class for expanded clones.

CSAPHRGRGDTQYF	TGCAGTGCCCCACACAGGGGGCGCGGGGATACGCAGTATTTT	few	TRBV20-1	TRBD1	TRBJ2-3
CASSSVGLLYNEQFF	TGCGCCAGCAGCTCGGTGGGACTCCTTTACAATGAGCAGTTCTTC	few	TRBV5-1	.	TRBJ2-1
CATALFRTGLNTEAFF	TGTGCCACCGCATTATTTAGGACAGGACTGAACACTGAAGCTTTCTTT	.	TRBV6-2/TRBV6-3	TRBD1	TRBJ1-1
CASSLGTLGSYNEQFF	TGTGCCAGCAGCTTGGGGACCCTGGGCTCCTACAATGAGCAGTTCTTC	.	TRBV5-6	.	TRBJ2-1
CASSQPGQGSYEQYF	TGTGCCAGCAGTCAGCCTGGACAGGGGAGTTACGAGCAGTACTTC	few	TRBV6-1	TRBD1	TRBJ2-7
CASARTSGRMTGNNEQFF	TGTGCCAGCGCGCGGACTAGCGGGAGAATGACGGGTAACAATGAGCAGTTCTTC	few	TRBV7-6	TRBD2	TRBJ2-1
CSANRVGGAKNIQYF	TGCAGTGCTAACAGGGTTGGAGGAGCCAAAAACATTCAGTACTTC	.	TRBV20-1	.	TRBJ2-4
CASSGGDGYEQYF	TGCGCCAGCAGTGGGGGGGACGGATACGAGCAGTACTTC	few	TRBV5-1	TRBD2	TRBJ2-7
CASSRDRVTNYGYTF	TGTGCCAGCAGTCGGGACAGGGTTACTAACTATGGCTACACCTTC	.	TRBV6-1	TRBD1	TRBJ1-2
CSARDLGGWDTQYF	TGCAGTGCTAGAGATCTTGGGGGCTGGGATACGCAGTATTTT	.	TRBV20-1	.	TRBJ2-3
CASSYRGPGYQPQHF	TGTGCCAGCAGTTACAGGGGGCCCGGGTATCAGCCCCAGCATTTT	few	TRBV27	TRBD1	TRBJ1-5
CSVRGQTNEKLFF	TGCAGCGTGCGGGGGCAAACTAATGAAAAACTGTTTTTT	few	TRBV29-1	.	TRBJ1-4
CASSYTKLAGVADTQYF	TGTGCCAGCAGCTATACAAAACTAGCGGGAGTTGCAGATACGCAGTATTTT	.	TRBV27	TRBD2	TRBJ2-3
CASSLTGTMGYNEQFF	TGTGCCAGCAGCCTCACAGGGACGATGGGTTACAATGAGCAGTTCTTC	few	TRBV12-3/TRBV12-4	.	TRBJ2-1
CASSLEAKNIQYF	TGCGCCAGCAGCTTGGAGGCCAAAAACATTCAGTACTTC	.	TRBV5-1	.	TRBJ2-4
CASRAGTGHNQPQHF	TGTGCCAGCAGGGCCGGGACAGGTCACAATCAGCCCCAGCATTTT	.	TRBV28	TRBD1	TRBJ1-5
CASSLAAGSYEQYF	TGTGCCAGCAGCTTAGCAGCGGGGTCCTACGAGCAGTACTTC	few	TRBV7-9	TRBD2	TRBJ2-7
CASSLVEETQYF	TGTGCCAGCAGTTTGGTAGAAGAGACCCAGTACTTC	many	TRBV28	.	TRBJ2-5
CASSRGGQGVQETQYF	TGTGCCAGCAGCCGGGGGGGACAGGGAGTCCAAGAGACCCAGTACTTC	few	TRBV5-6	.	TRBJ2-5
CASSLSRWTDYGYTF	TGTGCCAGCAGCTTAAGCCGATGGACGGACTATGGCTACACCTTC	few	TRBV5-5	.	TRBJ1-2
CASEGGPRADTQYF	TGTGCCAGTGAGGGCGGGCCAAGGGCAGATACGCAGTATTTT	.	TRBV28	.	TRBJ2-3
CASSPRLAGGPGNEQFF	TGTGCCAGCAGCCCCCGACTAGCGGGAGGGCCCGGCAATGAGCAGTTCTTC	few	TRBV11-2	TRBD2	TRBJ2-1
CASSPREGLLQETQYF	TGTGCCAGCAGTCCCCGGGAGGGACTACTACAAGAGACCCAGTACTTC	.	TRBV6-1	TRBD2	TRBJ2-5
CASSTGLADTGELFF	TGCGCCAGCAGCACGGGACTAGCGGACACCGGGGAGCTGTTTTTT	few	TRBV5-1	TRBD2	TRBJ2-2
CASSMWRVGAKGYTF	TGTGCCAGTAGTATGTGGCGGGTCGGTGCGAAAGGCTACACCTTC	.	TRBV19	.	TRBJ1-2
CASSLAEGGNIQYF	TGTGCCAGCAGCTTAGCGGAAGGGGGAAACATTCAGTACTTC	.	TRBV7-9	.	TRBJ2-4
CSVRTPRDEQYF	TGCAGCGTCCGGACACCGAGGGACGAGCAGTACTTC	.	TRBV29-1	.	TRBJ2-7
CASSSPQRRGYNEQFF	TGTGCCAGCAGCTCCCCGCAGAGGAGGGGTTACAATGAGCAGTTCTTC	few	TRBV12-3/TRBV12-4	.	TRBJ2-1
CSARGQGSGNTIYF	TGCAGTGCCCGGGGACAGGGGTCTGGAAACACCATATATTTT	few	TRBV20-1	TRBD1	TRBJ1-3
CASSFESSNTDTQYF	TGCGCCAGCAGCTTTGAGAGTAGCAACACAGATACGCAGTATTTT	.	TRBV5-1	.	TRBJ2-3
CASSSSLAGYEQYF	TGCGCCAGCAGCTCGTCCCTAGCGGGCTACGAGCAGTACTTC	few	TRBV5-1	TRBD2	TRBJ2-7
CASSGGLGEQYF	TGCGCCAGCAGTGGCGGCCTCGGCGAGCAGTACTTC	.	TRBV5-1	.	TRBJ2-7
CASSLGPSGSSGEQFF	TGCGCCAGCAGCTTGGGCCCCAGCGGGAGCTCGGGTGAGCAGTTCTTC	.	TRBV5-1	TRBD2	TRBJ2-1